These 30 T cell receptor beta chains share one sample of origin, sequenced in a study of blood T cell repertoires in COVID-19. TCRdb keeps only in-frame clones here, not all; method: immunoSEQ multiplex PCR. This sample has roughly 330,000 clones, with around 87% found just once. Sequencing used PBMCs or T cells enriched from blood (not recorded which). These receptors were taken from a woman aged 25 to 45 who had recovered from COVID-19.

This chain joins TRBV10-3 and TRBJ2-1; perhaps TRBD2 as D (5 bases). Trimming took 3 bases from V and 7 from J, leaving 19 bases between them. There are 16 residues in the CDR3. The germline gives CDR1 ENHRY, CDR2 SYGVKD. The CDR3 DNA follows: TGTGCCATCAGTGAAGATTCCGCACGCGGGCATAATGAGCAGTTCTTC. Its protein product is CAISEDSARGHNEQFF.

V usage is TRBV19 and J usage is TRBJ2-1; possible D gene TRBD1, 6 bases. The length of the CDR3 is 14 residues. Germline V gene lookup returns CDR1 LNHDA and CDR2 SQIVND (reference sequence). V was pared by 4 bases and J by 6 bases, with 13 bases between. CDR3 loop: CASSKIVGANEQFF. For the CDR3, the DNA is TGTGCCAGTAGTAAAATAGTGGGGGCCAATGAGCAGTTCTTC.

V usage is TRBV18 and J usage is TRBJ1-5, with D perhaps matching TRBD1 (6 bases). Per germline, CDR1 KGHSH and CDR2 LQKENI. This CDR3 comprises 14 residues. V was trimmed by 4 bases and J by 2 bases, leaving 9 bases between them. CDR3 sequence: CASSLRGGNQPQHF. CDR3 nucleotides: TGTGCCAGCTCACTCAGGGGTGGCAATCAGCCCCAGCATTTT.

The chain couples TRBV14 to TRBJ2-7; TRBD1 aligns across 7 bases. Trimming cost V 5 bases and J 3 bases; bases outside gene matches: 10. Germline V gene sequence: CDR1 SGHDN, CDR2 FVKESK. This CDR3 contains 15 residues. The CDR3 DNA follows: TGTGCCAGCAGCAAAGGGACAGAACAAATCTACGAGCAGTACTTC. Encoded protein: CASSKGTEQIYEQYF.

The chain's CDR3 is CASREGLATDTQYF. In DNA, the CDR3 is TGTGCCAGCAGAGAGGGACTAGCTACAGATACGCAGTATTTT. The chain couples TRBV6-5 to TRBJ2-3; 9 bases fit TRBD2. Germline V gene data show CDR1 as MNHEY and CDR2 as SVGAGI. Trimming at V came to 6 bases and at J to 3 bases, leaving 4 bases not matched to a gene. The CDR3 sequence is 14 residues long.

The chain joins TRBV28 to TRBJ1-1, with a possible D match to TRBD1 (5 bases). The germline gives CDR1 MDHEN, CDR2 SYDVKM. This CDR3 is built from 16 residues. V dropped 3 bases and J dropped 1 base, with 15 bases sitting between them. CDR3 region: CASSFRRGFGNTEAFF. The CDR3 DNA sequence: TGTGCCAGCAGTTTCCGGAGGGGATTCGGGAACACTGAAGCTTTCTTT.

This sequence joins TRBV9 and TRBJ2-2; 8 bases match TRBD2. The CDR3 extends over 15 amino acids. Unmatched junction bases numbered 2, after V lost 4 bases and J lost 0 bases. Germline V gene data show CDR1 as SGDLS and CDR2 as YYNGEE. In nucleotides, the CDR3 is TGTGCCAGCAGCATTAGCGGGGCGAACACCGGGGAGCTGTTTTTT. Translated: CASSISGANTGELFF.

The V gene is TRBV2, the J gene TRBJ1-5; TRBD1 might be the D (6 bases). Trimming removed 9 bases from V and 6 bases from J, with 21 bases in between. The CDR3 sequence is 15 residues long. From germline, CDR1 is SNHLY and CDR2 FYNNEI. Here the CDR3 DNA reads TGTGCCAGTCGAAGGGGGGGAACAGAAATTCAGCCCCAGCATTTT. Protein: CASRRGGTEIQPQHF.

This clone was seen a few times. The rearrangement links TRBV4-3 to TRBJ1-3; weak D call: TRBD1 (5 bases). This CDR3 spans 16 amino acids. The germline V gene has CDR1 LGHNA and CDR2 YSLEER. The V gene lost 0 bases and the J gene lost 0 bases, with 9 bases spanning the gap. CDR3 sequence (DNA): TGCGCCAGCAGCCAAGATTCGGGGGGCTCTGGAAACACCATATATTTT. Its protein is CASSQDSGGSGNTIYF.

This rearrangement joins TRBV21-1 to TRBJ2-3; the D call TRBD1 from the table was never checked on the DNA. TRBV21-1 is classified as a pseudogene. This CDR3 spans 16 amino acids. The CDR3 region has the DNA TGTGCCAGAGAGATTAAACTTAGACAGGCGACAGATACGCAGTATTTT. Protein: CAREIKLRQATDTQYF.

The rearrangement joins TRBV11-2 to TRBJ2-7; 7 nucleotides align to TRBD1. The V segment lost 2 bases and the J segment 2 bases; nucleotides outside the gene matches: 3. From germline, CDR1 is SGHAT and CDR2 FQNNGV. The CDR3 runs to 14 residues. The CDR3 coding sequence is TGTGCCAGCAGCTTAAACAGGGGCGCCTACGAGCAGTACTTC. Its protein is CASSLNRGAYEQYF.

This clone showed up just a few times. CDR3 sequence (DNA): TGTGCCAGCAGCTCTGGACAGGGGGCTAGGGTCTATGGCTACACCTTC. Protein sequence: CASSSGQGARVYGYTF. V and J are TRBV7-2 and TRBJ1-2, with TRBD1 matching over 11 bases. The germline V gene encodes CDR1 SGHTA and CDR2 FQGNSA. The ends lost 4 bases at V and 4 bases at J; junction bases unmatched: 8. The CDR3 is made up of 16 amino acids. Together with reference TRBV7-2 and TRBJ1-2, the CDR3 gives the full variable domain: GAGVSQSPSNKVTEKGKDVELRCDPISGHTALYWYRQSLGQGLEFLIYFQGNSAPDKSGLPSDRFSAERTGGSVSTLTIQRTQQEDSAVYLCASSSGQGARVYGYTFGSGTRLTVV.

This chain connects TRBV18 to TRBJ1-1, with D uncertain. From germline, CDR1 is KGHSH and CDR2 LQKENI. The V end lost 0 bases, the J end lost 4 bases, and 12 bases lay between the germline ends. This CDR3 has 15 residues. DNA for the CDR3: TGTGCCAGCTCACCACCAGGGCGGGGTGTCACTGAAGCTTTCTTT. This gives the protein CASSPPGRGVTEAFF.

The rearrangement uses TRBV7-6 and TRBJ1-3; 7 bases agree with TRBD1. Per germline, CDR1 SGHVS and CDR2 FNYEAQ. CDR3 length: 19 residues. Trimming removed 5 bases from V and 0 bases from J; junction bases left unmatched: 16. CDR3 DNA: TGTGCCAGCAGCCGAACGGCGGGGACAGATCGGGGCTCTGGAAACACCATATATTTT. Residues: CASSRTAGTDRGSGNTIYF.

The rearrangement uses TRBV13 and TRBJ2-2; 7 positions agree with TRBD1. Germline V lookup: CDR1 PRHDT, CDR2 FYEKMQ (reference sequence). The CDR3 runs to 15 residues. V was clipped by 3 bases and J by 5 bases; unmatched bases: 6. The CDR3 region is CASSFRGMGTGELFF. In DNA form, the CDR3 reads TGTGCCAGCAGCTTCAGGGGGATGGGAACCGGGGAGCTGTTTTTT.

This clone appeared a few times. DNA of the CDR3: TGTGCCACCAGCAGAGGGGACAGGGGGCAAGAGACCCAGTACTTC. Its protein is CATSRGDRGQETQYF. This chain connects TRBV15 to TRBJ2-5; TRBD1 agrees at 11 bases. The CDR3 sequence is 15 residues long. The J segment lost 2 bases and the V segment lost 1 base, leaving 0 bases of the junction unmatched. CDR1 and CDR2 (germline): LNHNV, YYDKDF (reference sequence).

This rearrangement joins TRBV6-5 to TRBJ2-7; 9 bases are shared with TRBD1. Germline V gene data show CDR1 as MNHEY and CDR2 as SVGAGI. V lost 6 bases, J lost 7 bases, and 7 bases stayed unmatched. The CDR3 loop spans 13 amino acids. CDR3 protein: CASSRDRDREQYF. In DNA, the CDR3 is TGTGCCAGCAGCCGGGACAGGGATAGGGAGCAGTACTTC.

The rearrangement links TRBV25-1 to TRBJ2-2; D perhaps matches TRBD1 (5 bases). Germline V gives CDR1 MGHDK, CDR2 SYGVNS. The CDR3 consists of 14 residues. Trimming took 7 bases from V and 4 from J, leaving 13 bases between them. In nucleotides, the CDR3 is TGTGCCAGCAACGGCAGGGAAGTCACCGGGGAGCTGTTTTTT. Translating gives CASNGREVTGELFF.

The sample holds a few counts of this clone. The chain employs TRBV2 and TRBJ2-7; 7 bases map to TRBD1. The CDR3 consists of 15 residues. Germline V lookup: CDR1 SNHLY, CDR2 FYNNEI. J lost 7 bases, V lost 6 bases, and 15 bases had no gene match. The DNA of the CDR3 is TGTGCCAGCAGACTAATCCGGGACAGTGTCAGGGAGCAGTACTTC. Translating gives CASRLIRDSVREQYF.

The chain has TRBV6-2 or TRBV6-3 and TRBJ2-7; the D is unclear. Trimming shortened V by 8 bases and J by 4 bases, and 15 bases separated the two germline ends. Germline values: CDR1 MNHEY, CDR2 SVGEGT. There are 13 residues in the CDR3. CDR3 region: CASGPLPRYEQYF. CDR3 nucleotide sequence: TGTGCCAGCGGCCCCCTACCCCGTTACGAGCAGTACTTC.

A word on this clone: Other DNA sequences in this specimen translate into the identical CDR3. The V and J genes are TRBV28 and TRBJ2-5, with unresolved D. In germline, CDR1 is MDHEN, CDR2 SYDVKM. The V and J ends lost 2 bases and 5 bases respectively, with 6 bases between them. The CDR3 sequence is 12 residues long. This chain's CDR3 is CASSLTRETQYF. The CDR3 DNA is TGTGCCAGCAGTTTAACGCGGGAGACCCAGTACTTC.

The chain joins TRBV3-1 (or the pseudogene TRBV3-2) to TRBJ2-1, with 9 bases identical to TRBD2. V shed 1 base and J 7 bases; nucleotides not matched to a gene: 5. Germline assignment: CDR1 LGHDT and CDR2 YNNKEL (reference sequence). The CDR3 has 15 amino acids. CDR3 DNA: TGTGCCAGCAGCCAAGTAAGCGGGGGGAGGAATGAGCAGTTCTTC. It specifies CASSQVSGGRNEQFF.

The gene calls are TRBV30 and TRBJ1-1, with D perhaps matching TRBD1 (5 bases). The germline gives CDR1 GTSNPN, CDR2 SVGIG (reference sequence). Trimming removed 5 bases from V and 8 bases from J, with 12 bases in between. The CDR3 is made up of 11 amino acids. CDR3 in amino acids: CAWRGLLEAFF. For the CDR3, the DNA is TGTGCCTGGCGGGGACTCCTCGAAGCTTTCTTT.

The chain joins TRBV10-3 to TRBJ2-1; D gene ambiguous. The V end was cut by 3 bases, the J end by 3 bases, with 3 bases between. Per the germline V gene, CDR1 is ENHRY and CDR2 is SYGVKD. This CDR3 contains 12 residues. For the CDR3, the DNA is TGTGCCATCAGTGACGTCTACAATGAGCAGTTCTTC. Amino acid sequence: CAISDVYNEQFF.

J is TRBJ2-5 and V is TRBV24-1; 10 bases match TRBD2. The germline CDR1 and CDR2 sequences are KGHDR and SFDVKD. This CDR3 has 16 residues. Trimming took 5 bases from V and 2 from J; bases not matched to a gene: 7. The CDR3 protein is CATSGRSGGVQETQYF. The CDR3 DNA follows: TGTGCCACCAGTGGGAGGAGCGGGGGGGTTCAAGAGACCCAGTACTTC.

This clone was detected ten times or more. The chain employs TRBV24-1 and TRBJ2-7; 10 bases are a match to TRBD2. With 9 bases clipped from V and 4 bases from J, the junction kept 8 bases outside the gene matches. In germline, CDR1 is KGHDR, CDR2 SFDVKD. This CDR3 is built from 14 residues. CDR3 sequence (DNA): TGTGCCACCCCCGGAGGTAGCGGGGGGTACGAGCAGTACTTC. Its translation is CATPGGSGGYEQYF.

The chain couples TRBV4-3 to TRBJ2-7; maybe TRBD2 (5 bases). V gave up 0 bases and J gave up 3 bases, with 15 bases separating them. The CDR3 is made up of 16 amino acids. Germline CDR1 LGHNA, CDR2 YSLEER. The CDR3 region is CASSQDIQEELYEQYF. CDR3 nucleotide sequence: TGCGCCAGCAGCCAAGATATCCAGGAGGAACTCTACGAGCAGTACTTC.

J is TRBJ2-1 and V is TRBV5-5; TRBD1 agrees at 9 bases. Germline assignment: CDR1 SGHKS and CDR2 YYEKEE (reference sequence). The CDR3 length is 15 residues. The ends lost 0 bases at V and 3 bases at J; junction bases unmatched: 1. CDR3 in amino acids: CASSLEDRGYNEQFF. The CDR3 DNA reads TGTGCCAGCAGCTTGGAGGACAGGGGCTACAATGAGCAGTTCTTC.

The V call is TRBV5-4, the J call TRBJ2-1, with D tentatively TRBD1 (6 bases). Trimming left V 2 bases short and J 2 bases short, with 8 bases between. The CDR3 extends over 14 amino acids. The germline V gene has CDR1 SGHNT and CDR2 YYREEE (reference sequence). The CDR3 DNA is TGTGCCAGCAGCTTCAGGGGTGCCTACAATGAGCAGTTCTTC. Translated, it gives CASSFRGAYNEQFF.

The chain combines TRBV15 with TRBJ2-5; D remains ambiguous. Germline V lookup: CDR1 LNHNV, CDR2 YYDKDF (reference sequence). V was pared by 1 base and J by 2 bases, with 5 bases between. The CDR3 has 13 residues. CDR3 nucleotides: TGTGCCACCAGCAGAGGAGGACAAGAGACCCAGTACTTC. Its translation: CATSRGGQETQYF.